The TCR beta chain under discussion was sequenced for a study of T cell responses to AZD1222 COVID-19 vaccine. V lost 5 bases and J 1 base, leaving 14 bases between the germline ends. CDR3 size: 15 residues. In germline, CDR1 is SEHNR, CDR2 FQNEAQ (reference sequence). Study-level findings and limits: In a largely white British group with more females than males, clonal diversity was possibly underestimated. In the spike-specific TCR repertoire, nearly half reportedly target unmutated variant regions. Repertoires were collected only later (after the peak T cell response had occurred). Vaccine-associated CD4 TCRs ranged over spike, dominating at 160-218 and 743-854.

Profiling relied on immunoSEQ multiplex PCR, and the TCRdb table lists in-frame clones only, not all of them. Counted here are around 150,000 clones, roughly 92% occurring once; the ten biggest clones make up about 4%. As concerns this clone: Its antigen remains unidentified.

The receptor was derived from an adult who received the AZD1222 COVID-19 vaccine. The specimen comprised peripheral blood, sampled 28 days after the second AZD1222 dose. V is TRBV7-9 and J is TRBJ1-2, with D uncertain. In nucleotides, the CDR3 is TGTGCCAGCAGCCCCGCGCCAGATATTAACTATGGCTACACCTTC. It codes for CASSPAPDINYGYTF.